This T cell receptor beta chain comes out of a study of brain metastases from non-small cell lung cancer. Study findings and constraints: Expanded T-cell clones appeared in more than 60% of brain metastases over primaries.

Assay used: immunoSEQ multiplex PCR; TCRdb lists only in-frame clones, some missing. The sample lists about 970 clones, roughly 90% seen once, with 6.5% in the top ten. This clone was detected only once. Its cognate antigen is unknown. The CDR3 contains 14 residues. V lost 6 bases to trimming and J lost 2 bases, with 14 bases between them. The V gene's germline CDR1 is SNHLY and CDR2 FYNNEI. The J gene is TRBJ2-7, the V gene TRBV2, with D maybe TRBD2 (7 bases). The sample comprised primary lung tumor tissue. The clonotype originates from a donor aged 40 or older with non-small cell lung cancer. CDR3 DNA sequence: TGTGCCAGCAGAGTCGGGGGGCCCACCTACGAGCAGTACTTC. Translating it yields CASRVGGPTYEQYF.